This T cell receptor (beta chain) derives from a study of blood T cell repertoires in COVID-19. At the level of the study: The samples span acute and convalescent COVID-19 from the United States, Italy and Spain. PBMCs, B-cell-depleted T cells, or T cells were the source of the cDNA or gDNA that made up the material.

Methods used by the authors: The assay estimated nucleated cells by amplifying reference gene primers. Libraries were prepared by immunoSEQ multiplex PCR; TCRdb keeps only in-frame clonotypes and omits some of them. V and J calls and clone size follow that table, whereas D and trimming were derived from the DNA. Of roughly 120,000 clones in the sample, over 75% were seen once. CDR3 length equals 17 residues. V lost 0 bases and J 4 bases, leaving 19 bases between the germline ends. Germline loops: CDR1 SGHRS, CDR2 YFSETQ. The V call is TRBV5-1, the J call TRBJ1-2, with a possible D match to TRBD1 (6 bases). The TCR was taken from a woman between 45 and 65 years old with acute or convalescent COVID-19. Sequenced material: peripheral blood. CDR3 DNA sequence: TGCGCCAGCAGCTTGGGTTTGACAGGCGATTCGTCCTATGGCTACACCTTC. This translates into CASSLGLTGDSSYGYTF.